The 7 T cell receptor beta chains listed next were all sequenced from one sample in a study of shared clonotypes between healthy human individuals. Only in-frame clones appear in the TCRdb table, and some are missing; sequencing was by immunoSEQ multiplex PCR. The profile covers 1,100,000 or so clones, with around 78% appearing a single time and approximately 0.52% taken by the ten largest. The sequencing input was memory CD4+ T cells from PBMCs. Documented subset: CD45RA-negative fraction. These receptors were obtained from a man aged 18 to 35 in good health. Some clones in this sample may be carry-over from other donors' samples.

The chain's CDR3 is CASSGRQGADYGYTF. CDR3 DNA sequence: TGCGCCAGCAGTGGACGACAGGGGGCCGACTATGGCTACACCTTC. The chain employs TRBV23-1 and TRBJ1-2, with 10 positions matching TRBD1. TRBV23-1 is reported as an ORF; its role is uncertain. The V and J ends lost 5 bases and 3 bases, in that order; junction bases with no gene match: 6. CDR3 length: 15 amino acids.

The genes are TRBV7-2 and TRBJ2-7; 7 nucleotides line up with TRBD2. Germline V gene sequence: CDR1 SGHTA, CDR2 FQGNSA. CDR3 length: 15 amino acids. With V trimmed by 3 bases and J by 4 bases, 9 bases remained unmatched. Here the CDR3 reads CASSLGREEAYEQYF. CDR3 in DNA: TGTGCCAGCAGCTTGGGTCGGGAGGAAGCTTACGAGCAGTACTTC.

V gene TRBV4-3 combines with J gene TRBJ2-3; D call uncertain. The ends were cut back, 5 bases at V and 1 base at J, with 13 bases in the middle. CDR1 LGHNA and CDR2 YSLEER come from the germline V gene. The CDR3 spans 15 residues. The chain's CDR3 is CASSNAATGTDTQYF. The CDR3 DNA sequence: TGCGCCAGCAGCAACGCGGCCACGGGCACAGATACGCAGTATTTT.

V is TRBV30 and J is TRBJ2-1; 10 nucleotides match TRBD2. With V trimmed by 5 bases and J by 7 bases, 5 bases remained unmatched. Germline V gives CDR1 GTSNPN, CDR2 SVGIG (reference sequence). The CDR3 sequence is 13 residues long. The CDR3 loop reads CAWAAGLANEQFF. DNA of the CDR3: TGTGCCTGGGCGGCGGGACTAGCGAATGAGCAGTTCTTC.

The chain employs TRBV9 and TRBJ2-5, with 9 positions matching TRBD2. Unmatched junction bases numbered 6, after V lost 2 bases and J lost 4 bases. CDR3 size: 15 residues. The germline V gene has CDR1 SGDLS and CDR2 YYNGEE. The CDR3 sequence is CASSVQAGGVETQYF. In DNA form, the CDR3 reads TGTGCCAGCAGCGTTCAAGCGGGAGGCGTAGAGACCCAGTACTTC.

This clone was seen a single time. The CDR3 here is CASSPGLAYDTQYF. The DNA of the CDR3 is TGTGCCAGCAGCCCGGGACTAGCATACGATACGCAGTATTTT. The chain has TRBV7-2 and TRBJ2-3, with 9 bases lining up with TRBD2. The CDR3 consists of 14 residues. The trim removed 5 bases at V and 6 bases at J, leaving 6 bases unmatched. Germline V CDR1 and CDR2: SGHTA, FQGNSA.

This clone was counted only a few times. CDR3 protein: CASSLWVAGYSNQPQHF. The CDR3 coding sequence is TGTGCCAGCAGCTTGTGGGTCGCTGGCTATAGCAATCAGCCCCAGCATTTT. V gene TRBV5-8 combines with J gene TRBJ1-5; D not resolved. Trimming removed 1 base at V and 0 bases at J, with 14 bases between. This CDR3 contains 17 residues. Germline V gene data show CDR1 as SGHTS and CDR2 as YDEGEE.